This T cell receptor (beta chain) was sequenced in a study of T cell responses to AZD1222 COVID-19 vaccine. Method: immunoSEQ multiplex PCR; TCRdb's copy keeps in-frame clones and lacks some. Among more than 95,000 clones listed, less than 95% were seen once. This CDR3 spans 20 amino acids. V was trimmed by 1 base and J by 0 bases, leaving 20 bases between them. Germline CDR1 is KGHDR and CDR2 is SFDVKD. The rearrangement uses TRBV24-1 and TRBJ2-2; D gene unclear. The sequencing here drew on peripheral blood, taken on day 0 of MenACWY control vaccination. This clonotype was sampled from an adult in good health. The CDR3 is CATSDFPFLSRTSNTGELFF. CDR3 DNA: TGTGCCACCAGTGATTTTCCCTTCCTTTCGAGAACCTCGAACACCGGGGAGCTGTTTTTT.